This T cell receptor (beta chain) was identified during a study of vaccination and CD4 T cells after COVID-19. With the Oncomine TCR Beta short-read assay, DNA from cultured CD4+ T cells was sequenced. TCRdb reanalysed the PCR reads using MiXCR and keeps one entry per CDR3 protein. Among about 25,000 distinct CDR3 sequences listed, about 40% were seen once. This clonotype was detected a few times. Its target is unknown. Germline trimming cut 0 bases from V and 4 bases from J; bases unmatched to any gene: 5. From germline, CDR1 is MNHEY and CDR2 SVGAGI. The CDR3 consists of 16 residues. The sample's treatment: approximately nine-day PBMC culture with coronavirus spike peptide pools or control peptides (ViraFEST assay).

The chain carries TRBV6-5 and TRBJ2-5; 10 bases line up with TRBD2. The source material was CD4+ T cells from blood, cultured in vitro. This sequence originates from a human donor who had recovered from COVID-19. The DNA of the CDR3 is TGTGCCAGCAGTTACTCCCTAGCGGGAGTGGCAGAGACCCAGTACTTC. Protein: CASSYSLAGVAETQYF.